This entry describes one T cell receptor (beta chain). Its antigen specificity is not known. An end of the junction differs from the germline gene, which may be a read error. This sample stems from a study of T-cell reconstitution after alpha-beta-depleted transplantation in children (dated by TCRdb to about 2016). As for the study more broadly: Using TCR repertoire profiling, the study followed T-cell immune reconstitution in a quantitative way in children after TCRalphabeta/CD19-depleted allogeneic hematopoietic cell transplantation.

According to the germline V gene, CDR1 reads MNHEY and CDR2 reads SVGEGT. The CDR3, cysteine through phenylalanine, is 15 amino acids long. The entry retains the CDR3 DNA only, 45 bases that are in frame from base 1. The treatment or condition tag for this specimen amounts to: allogeneic hematopoietic cell transplantation with graft depleted of TCRalphabeta T cells and CD19 B cells. The children who served as transplant recipients had been given grafts of TCRalphabeta/CD19-depleted allogeneic hematopoietic cells. Beyond this particular receptor, the publication reports: Hyperexpanded clone frequencies declined over subsequent months; after one year, T-cell counts and TCRbeta diversity were mostly attributed to newly produced T cells. In some patients, the high TCRbeta diversity seen at day 60 was put down to recipient T cells and intrathymic progenitors that had survived conditioning. About two months after transplant, the apparently early recovery of alphabetaT-cell counts reportedly depended on just several hundred clones that had expanded rapidly and came from non-depleted graft cells.

Library preparation was by PCR. Sequencing was performed on an Illumina HiSeq 2500. To normalize quantification of the TCRbeta repertoire, the TCR libraries were built with molecular barcoding that relied on unique molecular identifiers. The public reads were run again by TCRdb, first through fastp at Q25 and then through MiXCR, and only productive beta chains were kept. CDR3 protein sequences are deduplicated, and each keeps its most common genes and DNA. The table for this sample lists tens of thousands of distinct CDR3 sequences; 11% to 15% of them were counted only once. The ten largest make up about 26% of the sample.

Recombination linked TRBV6-2 or TRBV6-3 to TRBJ1-3; 7 bases in the junction line up with TRBD1. The sequence came from a male patient between 2 and 9 years old who had a stem cell transplant for acute lymphoblastic leukemia, so the T cells may come from the graft donor. Sequencing was performed on PBMCs, mostly from graft donor cells, taken 180 days after TCRalphabeta/CD19-depleted stem cell transplant. The DNA is as follows: TGTGTCAGCAGTACACCGGGACAGACGAGGTGCACCATATATTTT. This sequence encodes CVSSTPGQTRCTIYF.